Shown below are 16 T cell receptor beta chains from a single sample sequenced in a study of blood T cell repertoires in COVID-19. Repertoires were generated with immunoSEQ multiplex PCR, while TCRdb's copy carries only in-frame clones and drops some. The data hold about 46,000 clones, with over 75% observed a single time. The sequencing sample was made of peripheral blood. The receptors were gathered from a man between 45 and 60 years old with acute or convalescent COVID-19.

The J gene is TRBJ1-3, the V gene TRBV15; maybe TRBD1 (5 bases). The CDR3 has 15 residues. Trimming took 7 bases from V and 4 from J, leaving 17 bases between them. Germline V gives CDR1 LNHNV, CDR2 YYDKDF (reference sequence). The CDR3 here is CATTKSGARGNTIYF. The DNA of the CDR3 is TGTGCCACCACCAAAAGTGGGGCACGAGGAAACACCATATATTTT.

In its sample, this clone was seen a few times. The chain joins TRBV12-3 or TRBV12-4 to TRBJ2-2, with no clear D. Deletions cut 6 bases from V and 5 bases from J, with 4 bases between. The CDR3 extends over 11 amino acids. The CDR3 protein is CASRRTGELFF. As DNA, the CDR3 is TGTGCCAGCAGGCGGACCGGGGAGCTGTTTTTT.

The rearrangement links TRBV29-1 to TRBJ2-1, with no clear D. CDR3 size: 13 residues. From germline, CDR1 is SQVTM and CDR2 ANQGSEA. V was pared by 8 bases and J by 1 base, with 12 bases between. CDR3 DNA sequence: TGCAGCCCCACCCGGGTTTCCTACAATGAGCAGTTCTTC. Its translation is CSPTRVSYNEQFF.

The V and J genes are TRBV5-1 and TRBJ2-2; unclear D gene. The CDR3 consists of 16 residues. The V gene's germline CDR1 is SGHRS and CDR2 YFSETQ. Trimming left V 0 bases short and J 0 bases short, with 9 bases between. As DNA, the CDR3 is TGCGCCAGCAGCTTGGGGCCGCGGACGAACACCGGGGAGCTGTTTTTT. Encoded protein: CASSLGPRTNTGELFF.

The chain joins TRBV9 to TRBJ2-1, with a tentative D call TRBD1 (5 bases). The length of the CDR3 is 17 residues. V lost 3 bases to trimming and J lost 4 bases, with 20 bases between them. Germline V gene data show CDR1 as SGDLS and CDR2 as YYNGEE. CDR3 DNA sequence: TGTGCCAGCAGCGCCGGATACCAGGGAAATATTTACAATGAGCAGTTCTTC. Residues: CASSAGYQGNIYNEQFF.

The chain joins TRBV12-3 or TRBV12-4 to TRBJ1-2, with 7 bases matching TRBD1. The CDR3 sequence is 13 residues long. The V and J ends lost 6 bases and 4 bases, in that order; junction bases with no gene match: 5. This chain's CDR3 is CASSPTGLYGYTF. As DNA, the CDR3 is TGTGCCAGCAGCCCGACAGGGCTCTATGGCTACACCTTC.

V and J are TRBV9 and TRBJ1-5; D is unclear. The CDR3 loop spans 13 amino acids. CDR1 is SGDLS, CDR2 YYNGEE, per germline. Trimming cost V 4 bases and J 3 bases, with 8 bases left between them. The CDR3 DNA is TGTGCCAGCAGCCGTCTGTACAATCAGCCCCAGCATTTT. Protein: CASSRLYNQPQHF.

The chain has TRBV4-2 and TRBJ1-1, with 10 positions matching TRBD1. Trimming cost V 1 base and J 5 bases; bases outside gene matches: 4. Germline V gene data show CDR1 as LGHNA and CDR2 as YNFKEQ. The CDR3 sequence is 15 residues long. CDR3 region: CASSQARTGGTEAFF. In DNA, the CDR3 is TGTGCCAGCAGCCAAGCCCGGACAGGGGGAACTGAAGCTTTCTTT.

DNA of the CDR3: TGTGCCAGCAGCCCCCCCCACACCACCGGGGAGCTGTTTTTT. Translation gives CASSPPHTTGELFF. The chain employs TRBV7-9 and TRBJ2-2, with unresolved D. Germline V gives CDR1 SEHNR, CDR2 FQNEAQ (reference sequence). The CDR3 spans 14 residues. V was clipped by 5 bases and J by 4 bases, with 11 bases between them.

The chain employs TRBV5-1 and TRBJ1-1; TRBD1 aligns across 12 bases. V trimming: 4 bases; J trimming: 2 bases; junction bases outside the gene matches: 12. CDR3 size: 18 residues. CDR1 and CDR2 (germline): SGHRS, YFSETQ. Written as DNA, the CDR3 is TGCGCCAGCAGCGGCGGGACAGGGGGCACGGTGGAAAACACTGAAGCTTTCTTT. This translates into CASSGGTGGTVENTEAFF.

In DNA, the CDR3 is TGTGCCAGCTGCGCCGGGACAGTCTACTACGAGCAGTACTTC. This translates into CASCAGTVYYEQYF. J is TRBJ2-7 and V is TRBV2; 7 bases are shared with TRBD1. CDR3 size: 14 residues. J was trimmed by 3 bases and V by 8 bases; bases with no gene match: 10. Germline loops: CDR1 SNHLY, CDR2 FYNNEI. Based on the CDR3 plus reference TRBV2 and TRBJ2-7, the full variable domain is EPEVTQTPSHQVTQMGQEVILRCVPISNHLYFYWYRQILGQKVEFLVSFYNNEISEKSEIFDDQFSVERPDGSNFTLKIRSTKLEDSAMYFCASCAGTVYYEQYFGPGTRLTVT.

This clone occurred a few times. The chain uses TRBV6-1 and TRBJ1-1; a weak D match, TRBD1 (6 bases). The germline V gene encodes CDR1 MNHNS and CDR2 SASEGT. Trimming took off 3 bases at V and 1 base at J, with 12 bases between the two ends. The CDR3 length is 15 residues. The CDR3 loop is CASSDGWGPNTEAFF. The CDR3 coding sequence is TGTGCCAGCAGTGATGGATGGGGGCCGAACACTGAAGCTTTCTTT.

The rearrangement links TRBV5-1 to TRBJ2-1, with TRBD1 matching over 7 bases. V lost 4 bases and J lost 2; bases outside the gene matches: 3. The V gene's germline CDR1 is SGHRS and CDR2 YFSETQ. The CDR3 covers 14 residues. CDR3 residues: CASSPGTAYNEQFF. The DNA for the CDR3 is TGCGCCAGCAGCCCAGGGACAGCCTACAATGAGCAGTTCTTC.

Turning to this clone: Other DNA sequences in this specimen translate into the identical CDR3. The chain couples TRBV24-1 to TRBJ2-5, with 8 nucleotides matching TRBD2. The V gene end was trimmed by 3 bases and the J gene end by 3 bases; junction bases not matched to a gene: 5. Germline CDR1 KGHDR, CDR2 SFDVKD. This CDR3 has 15 residues. The CDR3 DNA reads TGTGCCACCAGTGATCCTAGCGGGTCCAAAGAGACCCAGTACTTC. This sequence encodes CATSDPSGSKETQYF.

V is TRBV5-1 and J is TRBJ2-3; D is perhaps TRBD1 (5 bases). Germline V gene data show CDR1 as SGHRS and CDR2 as YFSETQ. The germline V and J ends were trimmed by 2 bases and 3 bases, with 16 bases remaining between them. This CDR3 is built from 16 residues. The CDR3 reads CASSFSPQGSTDTQYF. CDR3 DNA sequence: TGCGCCAGCAGCTTCTCCCCGCAGGGAAGTACAGATACGCAGTATTTT.

V and J are TRBV28 and TRBJ2-7; the match to TRBD2 covers 8 bases. From germline, CDR1 is MDHEN and CDR2 SYDVKM. The CDR3 runs to 13 residues. Trimming removed 5 bases from V and 5 bases from J; junction bases left unmatched: 5. The CDR3 sequence is CASSISTSDEQYF. In DNA, the CDR3 is TGTGCCAGCAGTATATCGACTAGCGACGAGCAGTACTTC.